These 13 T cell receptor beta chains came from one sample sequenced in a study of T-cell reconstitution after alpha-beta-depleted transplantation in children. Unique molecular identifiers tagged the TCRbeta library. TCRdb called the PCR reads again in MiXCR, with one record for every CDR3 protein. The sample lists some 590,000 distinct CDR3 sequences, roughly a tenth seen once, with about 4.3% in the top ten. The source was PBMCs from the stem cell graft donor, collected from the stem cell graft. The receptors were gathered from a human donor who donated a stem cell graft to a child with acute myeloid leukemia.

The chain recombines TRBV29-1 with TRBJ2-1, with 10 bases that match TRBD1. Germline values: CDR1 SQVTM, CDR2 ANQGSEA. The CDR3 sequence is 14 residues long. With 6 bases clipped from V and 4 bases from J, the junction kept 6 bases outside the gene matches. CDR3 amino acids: CSVPSGQGYNEQFF. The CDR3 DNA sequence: TGCAGCGTCCCATCGGGACAGGGGTACAATGAGCAGTTCTTC.

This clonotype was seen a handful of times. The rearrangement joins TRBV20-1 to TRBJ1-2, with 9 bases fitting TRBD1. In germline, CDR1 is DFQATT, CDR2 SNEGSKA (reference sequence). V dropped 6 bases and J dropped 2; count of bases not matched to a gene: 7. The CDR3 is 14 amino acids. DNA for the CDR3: TGCAGTGCCACTATACAGGGGGCAAACTATGGCTACACCTTC. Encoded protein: CSATIQGANYGYTF.

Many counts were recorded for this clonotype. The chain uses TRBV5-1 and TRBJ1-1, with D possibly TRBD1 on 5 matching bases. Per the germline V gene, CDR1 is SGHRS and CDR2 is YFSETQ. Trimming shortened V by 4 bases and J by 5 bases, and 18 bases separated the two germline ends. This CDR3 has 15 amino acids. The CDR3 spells CASSRATDPGTEAFF. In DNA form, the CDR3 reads TGCGCCAGCAGCAGAGCGACAGATCCGGGGACTGAAGCTTTCTTT.

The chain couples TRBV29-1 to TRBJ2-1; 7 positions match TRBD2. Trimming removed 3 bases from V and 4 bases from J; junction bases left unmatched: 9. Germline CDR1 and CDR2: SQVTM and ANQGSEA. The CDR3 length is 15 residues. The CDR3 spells CSVEFSGQNYNEQFF. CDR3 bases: TGCAGCGTTGAGTTTAGCGGGCAAAATTACAATGAGCAGTTCTTC.

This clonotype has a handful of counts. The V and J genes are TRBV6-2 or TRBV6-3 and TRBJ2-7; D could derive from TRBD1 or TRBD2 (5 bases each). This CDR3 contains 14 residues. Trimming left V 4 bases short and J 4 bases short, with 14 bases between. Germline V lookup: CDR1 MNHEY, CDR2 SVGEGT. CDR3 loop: CASSSSGRLYEQYF. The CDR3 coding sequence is TGTGCCAGCAGTTCCTCGGGACGGCTTTACGAGCAGTACTTC.

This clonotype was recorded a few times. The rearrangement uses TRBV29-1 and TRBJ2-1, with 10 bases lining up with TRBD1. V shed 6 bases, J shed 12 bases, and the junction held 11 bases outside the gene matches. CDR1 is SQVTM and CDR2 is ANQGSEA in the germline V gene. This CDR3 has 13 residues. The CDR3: CSVPGQGSLLQFF. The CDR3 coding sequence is TGCAGCGTCCCGGGACAGGGGTCTCTTTTGCAGTTCTTC.

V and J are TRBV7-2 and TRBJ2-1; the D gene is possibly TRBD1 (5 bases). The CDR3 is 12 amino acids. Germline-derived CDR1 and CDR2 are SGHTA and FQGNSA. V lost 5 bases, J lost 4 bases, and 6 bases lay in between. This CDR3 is CASSGAYNEQFF. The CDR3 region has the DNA TGTGCCAGCAGCGGGGCTTACAATGAGCAGTTCTTC.

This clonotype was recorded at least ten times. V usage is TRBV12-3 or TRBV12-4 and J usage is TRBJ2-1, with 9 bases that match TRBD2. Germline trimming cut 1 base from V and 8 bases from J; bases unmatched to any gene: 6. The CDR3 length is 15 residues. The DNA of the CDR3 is TGTGCCAGCAGTTTAGGTAGCGGGAGAAGGTATGAGCAGTTCTTC. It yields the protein CASSLGSGRRYEQFF.

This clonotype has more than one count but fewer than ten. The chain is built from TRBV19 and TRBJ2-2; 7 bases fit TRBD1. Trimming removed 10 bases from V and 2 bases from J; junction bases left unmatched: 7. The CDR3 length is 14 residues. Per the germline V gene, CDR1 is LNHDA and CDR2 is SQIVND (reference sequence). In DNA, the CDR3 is TGTGCCACCCCTCGGGACAGTAACACCGGGGAGCTGTTTTTT. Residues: CATPRDSNTGELFF.

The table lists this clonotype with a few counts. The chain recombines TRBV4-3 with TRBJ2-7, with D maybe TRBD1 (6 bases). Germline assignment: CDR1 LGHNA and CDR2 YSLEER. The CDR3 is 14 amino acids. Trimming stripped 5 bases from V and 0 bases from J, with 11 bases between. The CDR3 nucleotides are TGCGCCAGCAGCACCCGGGACAACTCCTACGAGCAGTACTTC. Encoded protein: CASSTRDNSYEQYF.

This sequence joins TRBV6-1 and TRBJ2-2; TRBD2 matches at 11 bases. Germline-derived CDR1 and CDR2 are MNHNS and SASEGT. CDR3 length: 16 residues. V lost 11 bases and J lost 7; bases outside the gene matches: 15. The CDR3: CAVRLAGFTGSGELFF. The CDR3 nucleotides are TGTGCCGTCCGACTAGCGGGATTTACGGGCAGCGGGGAGCTGTTTTTT.

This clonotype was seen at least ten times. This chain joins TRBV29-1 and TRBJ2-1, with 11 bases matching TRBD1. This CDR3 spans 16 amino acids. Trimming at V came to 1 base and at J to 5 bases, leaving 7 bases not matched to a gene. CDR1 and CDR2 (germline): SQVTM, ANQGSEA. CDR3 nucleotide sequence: TGCAGCGTTGAAGGGGGTAGGGGACAGGGGGACAATGAGCAGTTCTTC. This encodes CSVEGGRGQGDNEQFF.

The CDR3 loop reads CATSASPGGQVFYEQYF. DNA of the CDR3: TGTGCCACCAGCGCCTCGCCAGGGGGACAGGTGTTCTACGAGCAGTACTTC. The chain joins TRBV15 to TRBJ2-7, with 8 bases lining up with TRBD1. Germline CDR1 is LNHNV and CDR2 is YYDKDF (reference sequence). This CDR3 comprises 17 residues. Trimming cost V 5 bases and J 3 bases; bases outside gene matches: 15.